The 14 T cell receptor beta chains presented below share a single source sample, sequenced in a study of graft-versus-host responses after intestinal transplantation. These receptors lack a known antigen. Libraries were prepared by immunoSEQ multiplex PCR; TCRdb keeps only in-frame clonotypes and omits some of them. The data hold 75,000 to 95,000 clones, with around 93% observed a single time. Sample: unstimulated CD4+ T cells sorted from spleen or lymph node cells, taken before transplant. Receptors were obtained from a human donor who was the organ donor for an intestinal transplant.

V gene TRBV10-3 combines with J gene TRBJ2-3; 14 bases agree with TRBD2. The V gene end was trimmed by 3 bases and the J gene end by 6 bases; junction bases not matched to a gene: 8. From germline, CDR1 is ENHRY and CDR2 SYGVKD. The CDR3 covers 17 residues. CDR3 in amino acids: CAISDPGLAGVADTQYF. The CDR3 bases are TGTGCCATCAGTGATCCGGGACTAGCGGGAGTAGCGGATACGCAGTATTTT.

This clone appeared once. The rearrangement uses TRBV6-6 and TRBJ2-2, with 7 bases that match TRBD2. Germline assignment: CDR1 MNHNY and CDR2 SVGAGI (reference sequence). The CDR3 contains 13 residues. Trimming removed 11 bases from V and 1 base from J; junction bases left unmatched: 4. The CDR3 loop reads CAVLAWNTGELFF. The CDR3 bases are TGTGCCGTACTAGCGTGGAACACCGGGGAGCTGTTTTTT.

The V and J genes are TRBV5-1 and TRBJ2-2, with D uncertain. The CDR3 extends over 13 amino acids. Germline V gene sequence: CDR1 SGHRS, CDR2 YFSETQ. Trimming stripped 0 bases from V and 4 bases from J, with 4 bases between. The CDR3 sequence: CASSLDSTGELFF. The CDR3 DNA follows: TGCGCCAGCAGCTTGGACAGCACCGGGGAGCTGTTTTTT.

V is TRBV30 and J is TRBJ1-1; possible D gene TRBD1, 5 bases. V dropped 2 bases and J dropped 1 base, with 20 bases sitting between them. The CDR3 loop spans 17 amino acids. Germline CDR1 is GTSNPN and CDR2 is SVGIG (reference sequence). The CDR3 loop is CAWSLDNRLRWNTEAFF. The CDR3 bases are TGTGCCTGGAGTCTCGATAACAGGCTCCGATGGAACACTGAAGCTTTCTTT.

The chain uses TRBV28 and TRBJ1-5; 7 bases align to TRBD1. Germline trimming cut 10 bases from V and 3 bases from J; bases unmatched to any gene: 3. Germline assignment: CDR1 MDHEN and CDR2 SYDVKM. The CDR3 covers 12 residues. CDR3 loop: CATTGVNQPQHF. DNA for the CDR3: TGTGCCACAACAGGGGTCAATCAGCCCCAGCATTTT.

The DNA for the CDR3 is TGTGCCAGCAGTTCTTCTCGGTTTCAGCCCCAGCATTTT. This translates into CASSSSRFQPQHF. V is TRBV6-5 and J is TRBJ1-5; no firm D call. This CDR3 has 13 amino acids. Germline CDR1 is MNHEY and CDR2 is SVGAGI. V lost 4 bases and J lost 6, with 10 bases in between.

V usage is TRBV27 and J usage is TRBJ2-1; TRBD2 agrees at 8 bases. The trim removed 0 bases at V and 6 bases at J, leaving 4 bases unmatched. The CDR3 totals 15 residues. Germline lookup yields CDR1 MNHEY and CDR2 SMNVEV (reference sequence). The CDR3 DNA follows: TGTGCCAGCAGTTTATCGGTAGCGGGACCCAATGAGCAGTTCTTC. Protein sequence: CASSLSVAGPNEQFF.

The chain links TRBV6-5 to TRBJ2-2, with TRBD2 matching over 9 bases. The CDR3 runs to 14 residues. In germline, CDR1 is MNHEY, CDR2 SVGAGI. The V segment lost 6 bases and the J segment 10 bases; nucleotides outside the gene matches: 9. The CDR3 loop reads CASSRGLAFAELFF. The CDR3 DNA sequence: TGTGCCAGCAGCCGGGGACTAGCCTTCGCGGAGCTGTTTTTT.

This clone has just one count. The V gene is TRBV9, the J gene TRBJ2-3, with D maybe TRBD1 (6 bases). The V gene lost 4 bases and the J gene lost 1 base, with 19 bases spanning the gap. Per the germline V gene, CDR1 is SGDLS and CDR2 is YYNGEE. The CDR3 extends over 17 amino acids. CDR3 region: CASSPGRGRGGTDTQYF. The DNA for the CDR3 is TGTGCCAGCAGCCCCGGCAGGGGCCGGGGAGGCACAGATACGCAGTATTTT.

The chain recombines TRBV13 with TRBJ2-2; 10 positions agree with TRBD2. CDR1 PRHDT and CDR2 FYEKMQ come from the germline V gene (reference sequence). The CDR3 contains 16 residues. Germline trimming cut 5 bases from V and 5 bases from J; bases unmatched to any gene: 8. The CDR3 region is CASSSSSGSRTGELFF. For the CDR3, the DNA is TGTGCCAGCAGCAGTTCTAGCGGGAGTCGTACCGGGGAGCTGTTTTTT.

The chain uses TRBV5-1 and TRBJ2-2; 11 bases are shared with TRBD2. V lost 2 bases, J lost 2 bases, and 5 bases stayed unmatched. Germline V gene lookup returns CDR1 SGHRS and CDR2 YFSETQ. CDR3 length equals 17 residues. CDR3 bases: TGCGCCAGCAGCTTATCTAGCGGGGGGTTCAACACCGGGGAGCTGTTTTTT. Translated, it gives CASSLSSGGFNTGELFF.

CDR3 protein: CASSPTGTLSYEQYF. The CDR3 DNA sequence: TGTGCCAGCAGTCCGACCGGGACACTTAGCTACGAGCAGTACTTC. The J gene is TRBJ2-7, the V gene TRBV6-5; possible D gene TRBD1, 6 bases. Germline V CDR1 and CDR2: MNHEY, SVGAGI. Trimming stripped 5 bases from V and 3 bases from J, with 17 bases between. The CDR3 extends over 15 amino acids.

The gene calls are TRBV28 and TRBJ2-3, with D tentatively TRBD2 (6 bases). Germline V CDR1 and CDR2: MDHEN, SYDVKM. V shed 5 bases and J shed 1 base, with 13 bases lying between them. The CDR3 length is 15 residues. The CDR3: CASSKFPSGTDTQYF. CDR3 nucleotide sequence: TGTGCCAGCAGTAAGTTCCCTAGCGGCACAGATACGCAGTATTTT.

J is TRBJ1-2 and V is TRBV5-4; 9 nucleotides align to TRBD1. Germline V gene lookup returns CDR1 SGHNT and CDR2 YYREEE (reference sequence). With 2 bases clipped from V and 2 bases from J, the junction kept 10 bases outside the gene matches. The CDR3 loop spans 17 amino acids. CDR3 bases: TGTGCCAGCAGCTTTAGGGGAGGGACAGGGAGGAACTATGGCTACACCTTC. It encodes CASSFRGGTGRNYGYTF.